This entry is about one T cell receptor beta chain. What antigen it recognizes has not been identified. Base qualities are missing; no much larger clone stands one base away. This record belongs to a study of beta chain features in type 1 diabetes (dated by TCRdb to the late 2010s). Looking at the study overall: Patients and healthy donors did not differ in mean age, gender distribution, total cell number or subset yield. A total of around 110,000,000 sorted cells were examined across all samples, and a strong correlation was observed between cell number per subset and RNA yield. In the study, recently diagnosed type 1 diabetes patients and matched healthy donors were compared on the TCRB repertoires of their sorted circulating CD4+ T cell subsets. Regulatory and stem cell-like memory subsets were obtained from only 8 patients and roughly 8 healthy donors, while naive and central memory subsets were obtained from all 28 donors.

All of the isolated RNA was reverse transcribed with the High Capacity cDNA Reverse Transcription Kit, so expressed TCRB transcripts were sequenced. Deep immunoSEQ sequencing was performed on naive, central memory and regulatory T cell samples, with an average of around 3.4 million total reads per sample. Sorted cells were lysed in RLT buffer and RNA was extracted with DNase-treated RNeasy Micro or Mini kits, depending on cell number. Each cell subset was processed on its own to prevent cross-contamination, while patient and healthy donor samples were processed together. The immunoSEQ multiplex PCR was used to amplify TCRB sequences from cDNA, yielding 87-bp fragments that span the CDR3 region. Amplicons were sequenced on the Illumina HiSeq platform. Regarding the original processing steps: Synthetic template baselines were used to correct PCR bias computationally, reads within Hamming distance 2 were collapsed, and singletons that could not be merged were discarded. Reads were aligned to IMGT to assign V, D and J genes, CDR3 length, and insertions or deletions at six rearrangement sites. Clonotype counts were normalized to sorted cell number within each subset before computing true diversity and Gini coefficients with the tcR R package. The overlap coefficient, calculated on TCRB nucleotide sequences, was used to measure repertoire sharing. Out-of-frame TCRB sequences from naive cells were analyzed to stand in for the pre-selection repertoire. Not all clones reach the TCRdb copy of this immuneACCESS table, which keeps in-frame sequences only. Checked studies attribute under half of the gap to unresolved V genes and leave the rest unexplained. V and J calls and clone size follow that table, whereas D and trimming were derived from the DNA. This sample has about 620,000 clones in its table, and roughly 16% of those were observed once. The ten biggest clones cover approximately 0.093% of the sample.

Each donor gave one peripheral blood draw, about 110 mL on average, collected into heparinised tubes. A BD FACSAria II and a panel including CD45RO, CCR7, CD25, CD127, CD95 and CD27 were used to sort naive, central memory, regulatory and stem cell-like memory CD4+ T cells. All sorted populations exceeded 95% purity. PBMCs were isolated right away by Lymphoprep density gradient centrifugation and were stained directly, without culture. So that batch effects would be minimized, each experiment stained and sorted samples in pairs, pairing one healthy donor with one patient. Summary of the overall study and its limitations: HLA sub-analyses involved small numbers of individuals, so any influence of HLA type on TCRB rearrangement remained unresolved. At VDJ recombination sites, type 1 diabetes patients had fewer insertions and more deleted nucleotides, which implies abnormalities in thymic rearrangement. The naive, central memory and regulatory TCRB repertoires appeared to resemble one another more closely among patients than among healthy donors. Because cDNA was sequenced instead of genomic DNA, highly expressing activated cells could be over-represented, though the groups showed no difference in activation or CD3 levels. A moderate but significant shortening of TCRB CDR3 length was observed in type 1 diabetes patients in all four CD4+ subsets. Shorter templates might be favored by PCR, yet because patient and control samples were amplified and corrected together, any such skew would affect both groups equally.

The source of this sequence is a man between 18 and 35 years old in good health. The material sequenced was naive CD4+ T cells from blood. The cell subset or site label, read with the paper, signifies: true naive CD4+ T cells.

In nucleotides, the sequence is TGCGCCAGCAGTCCCACAAGTGCCTCCTACAATGAGCAGTTCTTC. This codes for CASSPTSASYNEQFF. The rearranged segments are TRBV23-1 and TRBJ2-1; a confident D gene designation cannot be given. TRBV23-1 is filed as an ORF, its function uncertain. Cut back by 4 bases and 0 bases, the V and J ends lie 10 bases apart. The CDR3 covers 15 residues, taking in both the cysteine and the phenylalanine. The read is trimmed to its CDR3 DNA, 45 bases read in frame from base 1.